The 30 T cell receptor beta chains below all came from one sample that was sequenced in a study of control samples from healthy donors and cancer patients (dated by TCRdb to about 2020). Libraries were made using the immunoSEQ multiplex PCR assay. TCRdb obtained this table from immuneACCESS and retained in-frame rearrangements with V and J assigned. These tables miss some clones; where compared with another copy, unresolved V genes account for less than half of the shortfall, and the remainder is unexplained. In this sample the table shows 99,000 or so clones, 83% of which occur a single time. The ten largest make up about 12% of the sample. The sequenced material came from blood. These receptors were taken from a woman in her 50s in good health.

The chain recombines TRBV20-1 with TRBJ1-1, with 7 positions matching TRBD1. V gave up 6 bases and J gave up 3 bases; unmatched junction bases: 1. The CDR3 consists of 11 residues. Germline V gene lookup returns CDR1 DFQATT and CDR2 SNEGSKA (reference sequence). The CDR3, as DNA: TGCAGTGCCGGGACAGACACTGAAGCTTTCTTT. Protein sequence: CSAGTDTEAFF.

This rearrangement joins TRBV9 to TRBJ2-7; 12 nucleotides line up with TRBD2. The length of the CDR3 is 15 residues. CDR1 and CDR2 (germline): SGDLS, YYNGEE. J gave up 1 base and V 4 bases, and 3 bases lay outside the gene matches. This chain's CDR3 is CASSRGLAGSYEQYF. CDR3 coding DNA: TGTGCCAGCAGCCGAGGACTAGCGGGATCCTACGAGCAGTACTTC.

The CDR3 coding sequence is TGTGCCAGCAGTTTGTATCAAGGTACGCAGTATTTT. Translating it yields CASSLYQGTQYF. The chain joins TRBV12-3 or TRBV12-4 to TRBJ2-3, with D hard to call. The germline V and J ends were trimmed by 3 bases and 8 bases, with 9 bases remaining between them. The CDR3 loop spans 12 amino acids.

The CDR3 DNA sequence: TGTGCCAGCAGCTTAGTCGTGATGAGAGACAACTATGGCTACACCTTC. It codes for CASSLVVMRDNYGYTF. The rearrangement uses TRBV7-2 and TRBJ1-2; D remains ambiguous. This CDR3 has 16 amino acids. The germline V gene has CDR1 SGHTA and CDR2 FQGNSA. V lost 1 base, J lost 2 bases, and 14 bases lay in between.

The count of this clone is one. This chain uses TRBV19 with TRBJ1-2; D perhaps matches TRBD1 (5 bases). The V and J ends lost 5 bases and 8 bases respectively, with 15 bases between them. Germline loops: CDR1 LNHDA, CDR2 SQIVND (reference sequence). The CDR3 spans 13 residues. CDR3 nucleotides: TGTGCCAGTAGTCCCGGACAAGCCGAGGGCTACACCTTC. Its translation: CASSPGQAEGYTF.

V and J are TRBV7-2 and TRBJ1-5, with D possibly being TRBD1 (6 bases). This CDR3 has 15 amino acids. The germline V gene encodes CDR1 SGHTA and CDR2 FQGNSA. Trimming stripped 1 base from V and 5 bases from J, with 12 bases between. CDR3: CASSLVRGGDQPQHF. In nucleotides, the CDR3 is TGTGCCAGCAGCTTAGTCAGGGGAGGTGATCAGCCCCAGCATTTT.

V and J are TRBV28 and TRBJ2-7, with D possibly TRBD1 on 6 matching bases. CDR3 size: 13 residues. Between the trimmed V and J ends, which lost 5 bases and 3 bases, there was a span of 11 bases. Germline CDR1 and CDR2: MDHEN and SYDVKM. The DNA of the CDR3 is TGTGCCAGCAGTCCCGGGACAAACTACGAGCAGTACTTC. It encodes CASSPGTNYEQYF.

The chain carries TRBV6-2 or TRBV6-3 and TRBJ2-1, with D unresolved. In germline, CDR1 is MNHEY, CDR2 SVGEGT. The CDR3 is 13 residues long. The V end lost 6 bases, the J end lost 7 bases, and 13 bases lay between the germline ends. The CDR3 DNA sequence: TGTGCCAGCAGCCCAGTAAATAGGAATGAGCAGTTCTTC. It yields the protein CASSPVNRNEQFF.

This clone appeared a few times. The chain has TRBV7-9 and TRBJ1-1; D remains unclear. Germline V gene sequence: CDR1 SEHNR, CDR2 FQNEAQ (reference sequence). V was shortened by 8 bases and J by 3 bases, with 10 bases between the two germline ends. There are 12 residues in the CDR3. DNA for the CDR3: TGTGCCAGCTTCACAGATCACACTGAAGCTTTCTTT. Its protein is CASFTDHTEAFF.

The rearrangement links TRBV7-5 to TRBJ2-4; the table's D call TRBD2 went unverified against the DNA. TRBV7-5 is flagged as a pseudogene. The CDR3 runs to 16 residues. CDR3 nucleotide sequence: TGTGCTTCCACTAGCGGGGACACCTTAGCCAAAAACATTCAGTACTTC. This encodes CASTSGDTLAKNIQYF.

The CDR3 here is CASSEGWGLSDYGYTF. For the CDR3, the DNA is TGTGCCAGCAGTGAAGGATGGGGGCTGTCTGACTATGGCTACACCTTC. V is TRBV2 and J is TRBJ1-2, with TRBD1 as a possible D gene (6 bases). The CDR3 has 16 amino acids. Looked up from germline, CDR1 is SNHLY and CDR2 is FYNNEI. Between the trimmed V and J ends, which lost 1 base and 3 bases, there was a span of 15 bases. The full variable domain, its missing parts supplied by reference TRBV2 and TRBJ1-2, is EPEVTQTPSHQVTQMGQEVILRCVPISNHLYFYWYRQILGQKVEFLVSFYNNEISEKSEIFDDQFSVERPDGSNFTLKIRSTKLEDSAMYFCASSEGWGLSDYGYTFGSGTRLTVV.

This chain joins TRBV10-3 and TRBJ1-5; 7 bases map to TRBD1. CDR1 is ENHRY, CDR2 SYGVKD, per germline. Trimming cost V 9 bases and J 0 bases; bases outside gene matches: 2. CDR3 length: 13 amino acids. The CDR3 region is CAMGQISNQPQHF. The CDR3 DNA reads TGTGCCATGGGACAGATTAGCAATCAGCCCCAGCATTTT.

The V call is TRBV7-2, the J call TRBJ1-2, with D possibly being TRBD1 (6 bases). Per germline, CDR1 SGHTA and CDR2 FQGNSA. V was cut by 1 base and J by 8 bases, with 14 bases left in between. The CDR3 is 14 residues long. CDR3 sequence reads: CASSLDWGAGGYTF. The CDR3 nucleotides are TGTGCCAGCAGCTTAGATTGGGGGGCGGGCGGCTACACCTTC.

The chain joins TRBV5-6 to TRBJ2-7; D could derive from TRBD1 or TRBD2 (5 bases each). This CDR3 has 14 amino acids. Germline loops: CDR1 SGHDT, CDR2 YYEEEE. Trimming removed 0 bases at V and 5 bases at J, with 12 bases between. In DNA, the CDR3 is TGTGCCAGCAGCTTGGGCCTAGGGACGAACGAGCAGTACTTC. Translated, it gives CASSLGLGTNEQYF.

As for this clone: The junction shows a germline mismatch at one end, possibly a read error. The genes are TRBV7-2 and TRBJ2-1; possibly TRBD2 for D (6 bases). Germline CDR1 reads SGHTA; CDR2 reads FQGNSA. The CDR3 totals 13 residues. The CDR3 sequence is CASTLTTEGEQFF. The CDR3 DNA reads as TGTGCCAGCACCTTAACAACGGAGGGCGAGCAGTTCTTC.

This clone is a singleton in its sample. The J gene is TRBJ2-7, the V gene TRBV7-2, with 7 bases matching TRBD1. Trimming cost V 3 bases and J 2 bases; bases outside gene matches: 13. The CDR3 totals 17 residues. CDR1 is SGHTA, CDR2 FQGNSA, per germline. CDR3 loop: CASSLGLWTGPTYEQYF. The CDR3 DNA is TGTGCCAGCAGCTTGGGCCTTTGGACAGGACCGACCTACGAGCAGTACTTC.

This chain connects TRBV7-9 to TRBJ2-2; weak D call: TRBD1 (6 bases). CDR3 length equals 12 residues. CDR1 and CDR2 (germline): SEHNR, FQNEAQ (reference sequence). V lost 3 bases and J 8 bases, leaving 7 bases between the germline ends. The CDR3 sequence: CASSFGQGELFF. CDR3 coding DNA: TGTGCCAGCAGCTTCGGACAGGGGGAGCTGTTTTTT.

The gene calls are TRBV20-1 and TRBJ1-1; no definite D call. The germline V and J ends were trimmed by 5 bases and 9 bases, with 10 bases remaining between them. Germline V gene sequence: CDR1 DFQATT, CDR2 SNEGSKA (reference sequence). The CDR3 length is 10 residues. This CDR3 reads CSAEDIQAFF. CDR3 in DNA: TGCAGTGCTGAAGACATCCAAGCTTTCTTT.

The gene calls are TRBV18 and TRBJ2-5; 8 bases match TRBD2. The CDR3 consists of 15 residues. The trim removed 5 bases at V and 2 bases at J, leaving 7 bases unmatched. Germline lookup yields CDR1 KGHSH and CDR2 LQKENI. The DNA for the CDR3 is TGTGCCAGCTCAGGGACCGGGACTAGGCAAGAGACCCAGTACTTC. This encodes CASSGTGTRQETQYF.

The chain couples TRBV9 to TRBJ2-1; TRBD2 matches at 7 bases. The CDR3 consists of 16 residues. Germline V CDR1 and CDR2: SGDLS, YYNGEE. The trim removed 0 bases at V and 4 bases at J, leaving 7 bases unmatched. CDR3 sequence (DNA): TGTGCCAGCAGCGTAGCGGATAGCGGGTTATACAATGAGCAGTTCTTC. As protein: CASSVADSGLYNEQFF. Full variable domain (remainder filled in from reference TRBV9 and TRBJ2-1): DSGVTQTPKHLITATGQRVTLRCSPRSGDLSVYWYQQSLDQGLQFLIQYYNGEERAKGNILERFSAQQFPDLHSELNLSSLELGDSALYFCASSVADSGLYNEQFFGPGTRLTVL.

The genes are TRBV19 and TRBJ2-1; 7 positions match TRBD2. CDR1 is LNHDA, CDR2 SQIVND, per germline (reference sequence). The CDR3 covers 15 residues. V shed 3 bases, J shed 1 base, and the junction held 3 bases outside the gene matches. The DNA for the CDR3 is TGTGCCAGTAGTATTTTGCGGGGGTCCTACAATGAGCAGTTCTTC. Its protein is CASSILRGSYNEQFF.

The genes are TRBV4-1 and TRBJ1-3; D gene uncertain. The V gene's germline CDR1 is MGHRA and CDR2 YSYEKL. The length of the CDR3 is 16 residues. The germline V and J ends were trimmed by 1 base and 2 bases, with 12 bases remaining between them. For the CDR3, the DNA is TGCGCCAGCAGCCAAGGGTCGGAAGTCCCTGGAAACACCATATATTTT. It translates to CASSQGSEVPGNTIYF.

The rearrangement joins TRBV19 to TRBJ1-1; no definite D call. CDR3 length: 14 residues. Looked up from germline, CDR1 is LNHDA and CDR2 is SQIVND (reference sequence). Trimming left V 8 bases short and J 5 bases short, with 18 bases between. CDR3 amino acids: CASAQFNARTEAFF. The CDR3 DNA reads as TGTGCCAGTGCCCAATTCAATGCGCGGACTGAAGCTTTCTTT.

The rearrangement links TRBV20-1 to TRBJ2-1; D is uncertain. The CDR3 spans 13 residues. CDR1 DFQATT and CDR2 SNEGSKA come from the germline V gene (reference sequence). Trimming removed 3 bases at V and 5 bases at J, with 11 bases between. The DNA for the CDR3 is TGCAGTGCTAGTCTCCAGGCTGACAATGAGCAGTTCTTC. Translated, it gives CSASLQADNEQFF.

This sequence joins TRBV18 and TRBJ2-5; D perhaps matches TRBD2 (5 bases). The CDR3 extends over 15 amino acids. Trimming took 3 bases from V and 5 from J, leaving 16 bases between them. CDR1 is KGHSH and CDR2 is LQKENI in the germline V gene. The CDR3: CASSPFGEVGETQYF. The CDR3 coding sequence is TGTGCCAGCTCACCGTTCGGGGAAGTGGGTGAGACCCAGTACTTC.

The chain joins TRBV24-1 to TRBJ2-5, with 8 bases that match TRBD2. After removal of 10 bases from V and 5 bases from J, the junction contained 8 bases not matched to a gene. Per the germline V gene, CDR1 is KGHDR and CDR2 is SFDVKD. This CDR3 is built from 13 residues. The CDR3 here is CATGLAGGETQYF. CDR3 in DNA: TGTGCCACTGGCTTGGCGGGAGGTGAGACCCAGTACTTC.

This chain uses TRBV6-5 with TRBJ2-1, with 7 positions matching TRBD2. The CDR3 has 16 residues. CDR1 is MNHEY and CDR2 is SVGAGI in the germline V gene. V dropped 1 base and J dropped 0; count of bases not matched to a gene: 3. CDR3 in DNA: TGTGCCAGCAGTTACTTAGGCGGGAGCTCCTACAATGAGCAGTTCTTC. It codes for CASSYLGGSSYNEQFF.

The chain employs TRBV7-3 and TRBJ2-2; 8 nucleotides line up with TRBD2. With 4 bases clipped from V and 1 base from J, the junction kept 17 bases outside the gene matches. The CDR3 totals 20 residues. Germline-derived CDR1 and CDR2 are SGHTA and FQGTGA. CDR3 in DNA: TGTGCCAGCAGCTCGACCGGGACTAGATCCTTAGGGTGGAACACCGGGGAGCTGTTTTTT. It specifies CASSSTGTRSLGWNTGELFF.

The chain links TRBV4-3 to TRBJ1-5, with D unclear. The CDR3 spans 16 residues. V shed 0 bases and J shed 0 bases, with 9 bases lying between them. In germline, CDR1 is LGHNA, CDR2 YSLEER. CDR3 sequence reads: CASSQEVLNSNQPQHF. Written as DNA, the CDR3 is TGCGCCAGCAGCCAAGAGGTTCTGAATAGCAATCAGCCCCAGCATTTT.

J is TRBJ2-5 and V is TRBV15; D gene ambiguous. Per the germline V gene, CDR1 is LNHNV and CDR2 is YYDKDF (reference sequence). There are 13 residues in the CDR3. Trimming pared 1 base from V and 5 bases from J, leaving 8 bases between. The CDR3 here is CATSRGVGETQYF. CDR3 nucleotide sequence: TGTGCCACCAGCAGAGGGGTAGGCGAGACCCAGTACTTC.